Below are 29 T cell receptor beta chains sequenced from a single sample in a study of cytomegalovirus exposure and HLA in healthy donors (dated by TCRdb to the late 2010s). Library preparation was by the immunoSEQ multiplex PCR assay. For the multiplex PCR, a mixture combining 60 forward primers for TCR Vbeta segments and 13 reverse primers for TCR Jbeta segments was used. TCRdb's version of the immuneACCESS table is confined to in-frame rearrangements and falls short of the full clone set. An unresolved V gene accounts for under half of the shortfall where checked; the remainder is of unknown origin. For this sample there are about 130,000 clones; 70% to 85% appear just once. In total, the top ten clones hold almost 3% of the sample. The sample was PBMCs. All receptors come from a woman aged 18 to 35 in good health and CMV-seropositive.

This clone was detected only a few times. V and J are TRBV27 and TRBJ2-7; a possible D gene is TRBD1 (8 bases). The V end was cut by 6 bases, the J end by 3 bases, with 12 bases between. CDR1 and CDR2 (germline): MNHEY, SMNVEV (reference sequence). CDR3 length: 13 residues. CDR3 sequence (DNA): TGTGCCAGCAGAACAGGGGGGGGCTACGAGCAGTACTTC. Translating gives CASRTGGGYEQYF.

The J gene is TRBJ2-1, the V gene TRBV7-9; D remains ambiguous. CDR3 size: 12 residues. V lost 0 bases and J lost 7, with 4 bases in between. Germline assignment: CDR1 SEHNR and CDR2 FQNEAQ (reference sequence). The CDR3 region is CASSLARNEQFF. The CDR3 region has the DNA TGTGCCAGCAGCTTAGCGCGGAATGAGCAGTTCTTC. The entire variable domain, with the rest obtained from reference TRBV7-9 and TRBJ2-1, is as follows: DTGVSQNPRHKITKRGQNVTFRCDPISEHNRLYWYRQTLGQGPEFLTYFQNEAQLEKSRLLSDRFSAERPKGSFSTLEIQRTEQGDSAMYLCASSLARNEQFFGPGTRLTVL.

The chain joins TRBV28 to TRBJ2-7; D is possibly TRBD1 (5 bases). This CDR3 has 13 residues. Germline V lookup: CDR1 MDHEN, CDR2 SYDVKM. The V end was cut by 2 bases, the J end by 4 bases, with 9 bases between. The CDR3 nucleotides are TGTGCCAGCAGTTTAGTACAGGAGTACGAGCAGTACTTC. Translation: CASSLVQEYEQYF.

The V gene is TRBV2, the J gene TRBJ1-6, with D unresolved. Trimming stripped 2 bases from V and 4 bases from J, with 6 bases between. There are 14 residues in the CDR3. Looked up from germline, CDR1 is SNHLY and CDR2 is FYNNEI. CDR3: CASSEMSYNSPLHF. The CDR3 DNA sequence: TGTGCCAGCAGTGAAATGTCTTATAATTCACCCCTCCACTTT.

The V and J genes are TRBV27 and TRBJ2-7, with TRBD2 as a possible D gene (6 bases). V lost 3 bases, J lost 4 bases, and 7 bases lay in between. The V gene's germline CDR1 is MNHEY and CDR2 SMNVEV (reference sequence). The CDR3 runs to 12 residues. The CDR3 region has the DNA TGTGCCAGCAGTTTGGAGGGTTACGAGCAGTACTTC. Its protein is CASSLEGYEQYF.

The rearrangement joins TRBV10-2 to TRBJ2-5, with a weak D call TRBD1 (6 bases). V dropped 8 bases and J dropped 1 base, with 11 bases sitting between them. The CDR3 is 13 amino acids. The germline V gene has CDR1 WSHSY and CDR2 SAAADI. CDR3 region: CASPRGPQETQYF. CDR3 coding DNA: TGCGCCAGCCCCAGGGGCCCCCAAGAGACCCAGTACTTC.

This clone appeared a few times. CDR3 in DNA: TGTGCCAGCAAAACAGGGGTTTATGGCTACACCTTC. Translated: CASKTGVYGYTF. The chain couples TRBV6-5 to TRBJ1-2; TRBD1 matches at 7 bases. The J segment lost 5 bases and the V segment lost 7 bases, leaving 4 bases of the junction unmatched. The CDR3 spans 12 residues. The germline gives CDR1 MNHEY, CDR2 SVGAGI.

V usage is TRBV19 and J usage is TRBJ1-6, with 9 bases lining up with TRBD1. Germline V gene sequence: CDR1 LNHDA, CDR2 SQIVND (reference sequence). The CDR3 sequence is 16 residues long. J gave up 5 bases and V 2 bases, and 4 bases lay outside the gene matches. The CDR3 bases are TGTGCCAGTAGTATAATACGGACAGGGGATAATTCACCCCTCCACTTT. Amino acid sequence: CASSIIRTGDNSPLHF.

The chain links TRBV28 to TRBJ1-1; D may be TRBD1 (5 bases). The germline CDR1 and CDR2 sequences are MDHEN and SYDVKM. The V end lost 5 bases, the J end lost 1 base, and 8 bases lay between the germline ends. This CDR3 contains 13 residues. The CDR3 loop reads CASSVTGNTEAFF. The CDR3 bases are TGTGCCAGCAGTGTAACAGGGAACACTGAAGCTTTCTTT.

This chain uses TRBV7-9 with TRBJ1-2, with TRBD1 as a possible D gene (5 bases). Between the trimmed V and J ends, which lost 1 base and 1 base, there was a span of 7 bases. The CDR3 sequence is 14 residues long. The V gene's germline CDR1 is SEHNR and CDR2 FQNEAQ (reference sequence). CDR3 amino acids: CASSLGQLNYGYTF. Here the CDR3 DNA reads TGTGCCAGCAGCTTAGGACAGCTTAACTATGGCTACACCTTC.

CDR3 in DNA: TGTGCCAGCAGTTACATCGGGGTCTCTGAAGCTTTCTTT. Translated, it gives CASSYIGVSEAFF. The rearrangement links TRBV6-5 to TRBJ1-1; D gene unclear. Germline assignment: CDR1 MNHEY and CDR2 SVGAGI. This CDR3 is built from 13 residues. Trimming cost V 2 bases and J 6 bases, with 10 bases left between them.

The table lists this clone with a few counts. The CDR3 loop is CASSGGDRVDSPLHF. CDR3 nucleotide sequence: TGTGCCAGCAGCGGCGGGGACAGGGTTGATTCACCCCTCCACTTT. The J gene is TRBJ1-6, the V gene TRBV5-4; TRBD1 matches 9 bases. The CDR3 has 15 amino acids. V shed 4 bases and J 8 bases; nucleotides not matched to a gene: 7. The germline V gene has CDR1 SGHNT and CDR2 YYREEE (reference sequence).

J is TRBJ2-3 and V is TRBV29-1, with TRBD2 matching over 8 bases. This CDR3 comprises 14 residues. With V trimmed by 7 bases and J by 5 bases, 11 bases remained unmatched. Germline V CDR1 and CDR2: SQVTM, ANQGSEA. CDR3 DNA: TGCAGCGCTAACCCGGGACTAGTCGGAGATACGCAGTATTTT. It specifies CSANPGLVGDTQYF.

This sequence joins TRBV2 and TRBJ2-5; TRBD2 matches at 11 bases. The CDR3 covers 16 residues. Unmatched junction bases numbered 5, after V lost 4 bases and J lost 1 base. Germline values: CDR1 SNHLY, CDR2 FYNNEI. DNA of the CDR3: TGTGCCAGCAGTGGAGGGCTAGCGGGGGGCCAAGAGACCCAGTACTTC. Translating it yields CASSGGLAGGQETQYF.

The table lists this clone with a count of one. This chain joins TRBV11-2 and TRBJ2-5; unclear D gene. The CDR3 runs 12 residues. Germline-derived CDR1 and CDR2 are SGHAT and FQNNGV. The germline V and J ends were trimmed by 1 base and 4 bases, with 4 bases remaining between them. The DNA of the CDR3 is TGTGCCAGCAGCTTAGCGGTAGAGACCCAGTACTTC. It codes for CASSLAVETQYF. Variable domain in full (rest from reference TRBV11-2 and TRBJ2-5): EAGVAQSPRYKIIEKRQSVAFWCNPISGHATLYWYQQILGQGPKLLIQFQNNGVVDDSQLPKDRFSAERLKGVDSTLKIQPAKLEDSAVYLCASSLAVETQYFGPGTRLLVL.

The J gene is TRBJ2-2, the V gene TRBV5-4, with TRBD1 matching over 11 bases. The J segment lost 4 bases and the V segment lost 0 bases, leaving 2 bases of the junction unmatched. From germline, CDR1 is SGHNT and CDR2 YYREEE (reference sequence). The CDR3 is 16 residues long. The CDR3 region is CASSLGTGGTTGELFF. CDR3 coding DNA: TGTGCCAGCAGCTTGGGGACAGGGGGCACCACCGGGGAGCTGTTTTTT.

The chain carries TRBV5-1 and TRBJ2-2, with 9 nucleotides matching TRBD1. The trim removed 0 bases at V and 3 bases at J, leaving 9 bases unmatched. The CDR3 runs to 18 residues. CDR1 is SGHRS, CDR2 YFSETQ, per germline. This chain's CDR3 is CASSLAGQGWSDTGELFF. The CDR3 DNA is TGCGCCAGCAGCTTGGCCGGACAGGGGTGGTCGGACACCGGGGAGCTGTTTTTT.

The chain recombines TRBV30 with TRBJ2-2; D call uncertain. Germline lookup yields CDR1 GTSNPN and CDR2 SVGIG (reference sequence). V was pared by 3 bases and J by 2 bases, with 13 bases between. The CDR3 has 15 residues. The CDR3 bases are TGTGCCTGGAGGGGTCAGGCTCTAAACACCGGGGAGCTGTTTTTT. This sequence encodes CAWRGQALNTGELFF.

This chain uses TRBV6-5 with TRBJ2-1; 9 nucleotides match TRBD2. Trimming cost V 8 bases and J 4 bases; bases outside gene matches: 9. The CDR3 is made up of 15 amino acids. The germline V gene encodes CDR1 MNHEY and CDR2 SVGAGI. The CDR3 spells CASAGAGGQYNEQFF. CDR3 DNA: TGTGCCAGCGCGGGAGCGGGGGGCCAATACAATGAGCAGTTCTTC.

This chain uses TRBV9 with TRBJ1-1; no clear D. The CDR3 has 13 residues. The germline CDR1 and CDR2 sequences are SGDLS and YYNGEE. Trimming pared 0 bases from V and 4 bases from J, leaving 7 bases between. The CDR3 DNA is TGTGCCAGCAGCGTAGGAGCCGGCACTGAAGCTTTCTTT. Translating gives CASSVGAGTEAFF.

This clone was seen just once. The chain joins TRBV7-6 to TRBJ1-5; D gene uncertain. This CDR3 has 16 residues. V gave up 2 bases and J gave up 11 bases, with 22 bases separating them. Germline V lookup: CDR1 SGHVS, CDR2 FNYEAQ. The CDR3 loop reads CASSLYKAANPSTQHF. DNA of the CDR3: TGTGCCAGCAGCTTATATAAGGCGGCGAACCCTTCGACCCAGCATTTT.

V gene TRBV5-3 combines with J gene TRBJ1-1; D call uncertain. TRBV5-3 is annotated as an ORF whose role is uncertain. Trimming removed 2 bases from V and 3 bases from J, with 8 bases in between. The CDR3 runs to 13 residues. CDR3: CARSFTQYTEAFF. Written as DNA, the CDR3 is TGTGCCAGAAGCTTTACCCAGTACACTGAAGCTTTCTTT.

This chain uses TRBV6-5 with TRBJ1-2, with TRBD1 as a possible D gene (6 bases). The CDR3 runs 14 residues. Per germline, CDR1 MNHEY and CDR2 SVGAGI. V lost 7 bases, J lost 7 bases, and 19 bases lay in between. The CDR3 coding sequence is TGTGCCAGCACCCCCGGGGGAGGGGGACGTGGCTACACCTTC. Protein sequence: CASTPGGGGRGYTF.

The chain couples TRBV10-3 to TRBJ2-5; D possibly corresponds to TRBD1 (6 bases). The V end lost 5 bases, the J end lost 1 base, and 11 bases lay between the germline ends. Germline CDR1 and CDR2: ENHRY and SYGVKD. The CDR3 covers 14 residues. The CDR3 DNA sequence: TGTGCCATCAGTTTGTTCAGGGGCCAAGAGACCCAGTACTTC. It encodes CAISLFRGQETQYF.

The rearrangement joins TRBV5-5 to TRBJ2-5, with D possibly TRBD2 on 6 matching bases. The germline V gene has CDR1 SGHKS and CDR2 YYEKEE (reference sequence). CDR3 length: 15 amino acids. V gave up 2 bases and J gave up 5 bases, with 16 bases separating them. The CDR3 nucleotides are TGTGCCAGCAGCTTAACGGCGATGGCGGGGGAGACCCAGTACTTC. It specifies CASSLTAMAGETQYF.

The V and J genes are TRBV4-2 and TRBJ2-2, with 10 bases matching TRBD2. The J segment lost 0 bases and the V segment lost 1 base, leaving 5 bases of the junction unmatched. CDR1 and CDR2 (germline): LGHNA, YNFKEQ. This CDR3 has 18 amino acids. This chain's CDR3 is CASSQGLAGASNTGELFF. The CDR3 DNA is TGTGCCAGCAGCCAAGGTCTAGCGGGGGCTTCGAACACCGGGGAGCTGTTTTTT.

The V and J genes are TRBV6-5 and TRBJ1-4; TRBD1 is a possible D gene (6 bases). The CDR3 is 16 residues long. Germline CDR1 reads MNHEY; CDR2 reads SVGAGI. V was clipped by 2 bases and J by 6 bases, with 16 bases between them. CDR3 sequence (DNA): TGTGCCAGCAGTTACGGGTTGGGGGGGCAGGATGAAAAACTGTTTTTT. This sequence encodes CASSYGLGGQDEKLFF.

The chain couples TRBV28 to TRBJ2-7; D unclear. Germline V gives CDR1 MDHEN, CDR2 SYDVKM. This CDR3 region has 14 residues. V lost 3 bases and J lost 6, with 15 bases in between. The CDR3 region has the DNA TGTGCCAGCAGTTTCCCCCGCGACTCGGGCGAGCAGTACTTC. Protein: CASSFPRDSGEQYF.

The chain uses TRBV11-2 and TRBJ1-2; 12 bases align to TRBD1. The germline V gene has CDR1 SGHAT and CDR2 FQNNGV. The CDR3 is 19 amino acids. The V and J ends lost 3 bases and 0 bases, in that order; junction bases with no gene match: 11. CDR3 residues: CASSFTGTGGRLANYGYTF. In DNA, the CDR3 is TGTGCCAGCAGCTTTACCGGGACAGGGGGCCGTTTAGCTAACTATGGCTACACCTTC.